This TCR beta chain was found in a study of cytomegalovirus exposure and HLA in healthy donors. From germline, CDR1 is SNHLY and CDR2 FYNNEI. This CDR3 contains 11 residues. V lost 6 bases and J 6 bases, leaving 7 bases between the germline ends. The data were produced by immunoSEQ multiplex PCR, yet TCRdb's version contains in-frame clones alone and is incomplete. The repertoire consists of around 130,000 clones, with more than 70% occurring once and the leading ten covering roughly 1.4%. Material: PBMCs. The receptor comes from a man aged 25-45 years in good health and CMV-seronegative. The chain couples TRBV2 to TRBJ2-3; D not resolved. The CDR3 is CASRSADTQYF. The CDR3 DNA reads TGTGCCAGCAGGTCAGCGGATACGCAGTATTTT.